This T cell receptor (beta chain) was documented in a study of shared clonotypes between healthy human individuals. The wider study: Contributing individuals were two females and three males aged 18 to 49.

Study-level findings and limits: Limitation of the genetic and exposure-history diversity represented came from the few donors.

For each subset, genomic DNA was distributed in equal portions over several immunoSEQ plates. Authors' processing steps: Junction-only sequences produced by ImmunoSEQ had no quality scores, so filtering differed. Only in-frame clones appear in the TCRdb table, and some are missing; sequencing was by immunoSEQ multiplex PCR. The V and J calls and the clone size are those of that table, but D and trimming were determined from the DNA. The sample yields 450,000 to 600,000 clones, 65% to 80% seen once. With regard to this clone: Its cognate antigen is unknown.

Sequences were obtained from PBMCs. The receptor was derived from a woman aged 35 to 49 in good health. Some clones in this sample may be carry-over from other donors' samples.

CDR3 sequence: CASTSGSNQPQHF. Written as DNA, the CDR3 is TGTGCCAGCACTTCAGGTAGCAATCAGCCCCAGCATTTT. This chain links TRBV6-5 with TRBJ1-5; D is unresolved. The CDR3 consists of 13 residues. Trimming stripped 7 bases from V and 0 bases from J, with 7 bases between. Germline loops: CDR1 MNHEY, CDR2 SVGAGI.